Below, 12 T cell receptor beta chains from the same sample are listed, as sequenced in a study of cytotoxic CD8 clonotypes in ibrutinib-treated CLL. Method: immunoSEQ multiplex PCR; TCRdb's copy keeps in-frame clones and lacks some. Of about 160,000 clones in the sample, about 80% are singletons; the top ten hold around 4.5%. The starting material was PBMCs, obtained after 24 months of ibrutinib treatment. The source is a human donor with chronic lymphocytic leukemia.

This sequence joins TRBV7-2 and TRBJ2-7; no clear D gene. This CDR3 contains 15 residues. V was shortened by 1 base and J by 3 bases, with 13 bases between the two germline ends. CDR1 and CDR2 (germline): SGHTA, FQGNSA. The CDR3 region has the DNA TGTGCCAGCAGCTTAGGGTCACCTTTTAGCTACGAGCAGTACTTC. It specifies CASSLGSPFSYEQYF. The complete variable domain, with remaining parts taken from reference TRBV7-2 and TRBJ2-7, reads GAGVSQSPSNKVTEKGKDVELRCDPISGHTALYWYRQSLGQGLEFLIYFQGNSAPDKSGLPSDRFSAERTGGSVSTLTIQRTQQEDSAVYLCASSLGSPFSYEQYFGPGTRLTVT.

CDR3 in DNA: TGTGCCAGCAGCTTAGGTCAGGTCCCTAATGAAAAACTGTTTTTT. This gives the protein CASSLGQVPNEKLFF. This chain joins TRBV7-9 and TRBJ1-4, with no clear D. The CDR3 contains 15 residues. The V and J ends lost 1 base and 3 bases respectively, with 9 bases between them. Germline-derived CDR1 and CDR2 are SEHNR and FQNEAQ (reference sequence).

This clone showed up just once. This chain uses TRBV7-9 with TRBJ1-4; no reliable D call. The germline gives CDR1 SEHNR, CDR2 FQNEAQ (reference sequence). The V gene lost 4 bases and the J gene lost 5 bases, with 17 bases spanning the gap. The CDR3 runs to 16 residues. The CDR3 DNA sequence: TGTGCCAGCAGCTCCCCAGCCCCGACGCGGAATGAAAAACTGTTTTTT. It specifies CASSSPAPTRNEKLFF.

The chain carries TRBV9 and TRBJ2-5, with 10 bases that match TRBD2. V gave up 4 bases and J gave up 4 bases; unmatched junction bases: 10. Germline lookup yields CDR1 SGDLS and CDR2 YYNGEE. This CDR3 spans 16 amino acids. This CDR3 is CASSPPGLAGAETQYF. The CDR3 nucleotides read TGTGCCAGCAGCCCACCGGGGCTAGCGGGAGCAGAGACCCAGTACTTC.

The V gene is TRBV4-3, the J gene TRBJ1-4, with TRBD1 matching over 9 bases. Germline lookup yields CDR1 LGHNA and CDR2 YSLEER. Losses at the gene ends were 3 bases for V and 5 bases for J; bases not matched to a gene: 4. The CDR3 is made up of 15 amino acids. CDR3: CASSQDRGWNEKLFF. CDR3 DNA sequence: TGCGCCAGCAGCCAGGACAGGGGCTGGAATGAAAAACTGTTTTTT.

The gene calls are TRBV5-4 and TRBJ1-1; possible D gene TRBD1, 6 bases. The CDR3 consists of 15 residues. Per the germline V gene, CDR1 is SGHNT and CDR2 is YYREEE (reference sequence). Trimming shortened V by 1 base and J by 0 bases, and 10 bases separated the two germline ends. CDR3 region: CASSLSWTVNTEAFF. The CDR3 DNA is TGTGCCAGCAGCTTGTCTTGGACAGTGAACACTGAAGCTTTCTTT.

The chain recombines TRBV28 with TRBJ1-1, with 7 bases matching TRBD1. J was trimmed by 4 bases and V by 6 bases; bases with no gene match: 11. CDR3 length: 15 amino acids. Germline values: CDR1 MDHEN, CDR2 SYDVKM. The CDR3 reads CASRPTGQPFTEAFF. DNA for the CDR3: TGTGCCAGCAGACCTACGGGACAGCCATTCACTGAAGCTTTCTTT.

This sequence joins TRBV6-5 and TRBJ1-2, with TRBD1 matching over 7 bases. V lost 3 bases, J lost 5 bases, and 9 bases stayed unmatched. CDR1 MNHEY and CDR2 SVGAGI come from the germline V gene. CDR3 length equals 15 residues. The CDR3, as DNA: TGTGCCAGCAGTTATGGGGGGACAGAACGGTATGGCTACACCTTC. Its translation is CASSYGGTERYGYTF.

Here the CDR3 reads CASKTGGDYGYTF. The CDR3 nucleotides are TGTGCCAGCAAGACAGGGGGCGACTATGGCTACACCTTC. V gene TRBV28 combines with J gene TRBJ1-2, with 10 bases that match TRBD1. V shed 7 bases, J shed 3 bases, and the junction held 2 bases outside the gene matches. The CDR3 loop spans 13 amino acids. Per the germline V gene, CDR1 is MDHEN and CDR2 is SYDVKM.

This clone has a count of ten or more. This chain joins TRBV6-4 and TRBJ1-1; D is unresolved. V was pared by 0 bases and J by 7 bases, with 9 bases between. The CDR3 has 13 amino acids. The germline V gene encodes CDR1 MRHNA and CDR2 SNTAGT. This CDR3 reads CASSDSTHNEAFF. The CDR3 bases are TGTGCCAGCAGTGACTCGACACACAATGAAGCTTTCTTT.

J is TRBJ1-1 and V is TRBV9; TRBD1 matches at 10 bases. The CDR3 is made up of 15 amino acids. V lost 4 bases and J lost 6; bases outside the gene matches: 9. CDR1 is SGDLS, CDR2 YYNGEE, per germline. The CDR3 region has the DNA TGTGCCAGCAGCCCTGGGACAGGGGATGTGGCTGAAGCTTTCTTT. This encodes CASSPGTGDVAEAFF.

The chain combines TRBV30 with TRBJ1-3, with no clear D. The CDR3 totals 17 residues. V lost 0 bases to trimming and J lost 0 bases, with 15 bases between them. Per the germline V gene, CDR1 is GTSNPN and CDR2 is SVGIG (reference sequence). The CDR3 DNA follows: TGTGCCTGGAGTGTATATCGGGCAGACTTCTCTGGAAACACCATATATTTT. This gives the protein CAWSVYRADFSGNTIYF.